This T cell receptor beta chain appears in the sequencing data of a study of blood T cell repertoires in COVID-19. Across the study: COVID-19 samples, acute and convalescent, were from the United States, Italy and Spain. PBMCs, B-cell-depleted T cells, or T cells were the source of the cDNA or gDNA that made up the material.

CDR1 and CDR2 from the germline V gene are SGHKS and YYEKEE (reference sequence). The CDR3 covers 14 residues. Trimming at V came to 3 bases and at J to 5 bases, leaving 4 bases not matched to a gene. Under the authors' procedure: The authors estimated nucleated cell counts from reference gene primer amplification. The repertoire was sequenced with immunoSEQ multiplex PCR; TCRdb's copy has only in-frame clones and lacks some. V, J and clone size reflect that table, while D and trimming were determined from the DNA. The table includes 140,000 to 150,000 clones, around nine tenths detected once. This clonotype was sampled from a human donor in a cohort sampled during active COVID-19. Sequenced input: peripheral blood. The V call is TRBV5-5, the J call TRBJ1-4, with 7 bases aligning to TRBD1. CDR3 in amino acids: CASSSGQSNEKLFF. The CDR3 nucleotides are TGTGCCAGCAGCTCGGGACAGAGCAATGAAAAACTGTTTTTT.